Listed below are T cell receptor beta chains from one sample, sequenced in a study of human T cells and chemical hapten exposure. TCRdb passed the RACE reads through MiXCR, listing each CDR3 protein once. This table holds about 130,000 distinct CDR3 sequences, around 8.2% found once. Sequencing used whole blood. These receptors came from a male donor in good health. Some clones in this sample may be carry-over from other donors' samples. CDR3s include the opening cysteine and the closing phenylalanine or tryptophan. D genes are given only for firm matches. Size tells how often a clone was seen (once, few, many) or the class of an expanded clone, and some rows leave it out.

cdr3_aa cdr3_nt d_call j_call v_call cdr3_length clone_size
CASSYSIQETQYF TGTGCCAGCAGTTACTCGATTCAAGAGACCCAGTACTTC . TRBJ2-5 TRBV6-5 13 .
CASSGGQGFNTGELFF TGTGCCAGCAGCGGAGGACAGGGTTTCAACACCGGGGAGCTGTTTTTT TRBD1 TRBJ2-2 TRBV7-2 16 many
CASSESLGQVIQAFF TGTGCCAGCAGTGAATCTCTCGGACAGGTTATCCAAGCTTTCTTT TRBD1 TRBJ1-1 TRBV25-1 15 many
CSARPGQVSYGYTF TGCAGTGCTAGGCCAGGACAGGTCTCCTATGGCTACACCTTC TRBD1 TRBJ1-2 TRBV20-1 14 many
CASSFTGGTEAFF TGTGCCAGCAGCTTTACAGGGGGCACTGAAGCTTTCTTT TRBD1 TRBJ1-1 TRBV13 13 many
CASSLASGRAAELFF TGTGCCAGCAGCTTAGCTAGCGGGAGGGCCGCGGAGCTGTTTTTT TRBD2 TRBJ2-2 TRBV7-8 15 few
CASSLGQFDGYTF TGTGCCAGCAGCTTAGGACAGTTTGATGGCTACACCTTC . TRBJ1-2 TRBV7-2 13 few
CASILGDSSLYGYTF TGTGCCAGCATCTTGGGGGACAGCTCTCTTTATGGCTACACCTTC TRBD1 TRBJ1-2 TRBV12-3/TRBV12-4 15 few
CSVEIGQAEAFF TGCAGCGTTGAAATAGGACAGGCTGAAGCTTTCTTT TRBD1 TRBJ1-1 TRBV29-1 12 .
CASSQDRGNEKLFF TGTGCCAGCAGCCAGGACAGGGGAAACGAAAAACTGTTTTTT TRBD1 TRBJ1-4 TRBV3-1 14 .
CASSYSQVEAFF TGTGCCAGCAGTTACTCGCAGGTAGAAGCTTTCTTT . TRBJ1-1 TRBV6-2/TRBV6-3 12 .
CASSDRYQPQHF TGTGCCAGCAGTGACCGGTATCAGCCCCAGCATTTT . TRBJ1-5 TRBV6-1 12 .
CASSPPDIPALAFF TGTGCCAGCAGTCCCCCTGACATCCCAGCGTTGGCTTTCTTT . TRBJ1-1 TRBV6-5 14 .
CVTSRGGQSNDGYTF TGTGTCACCAGCAGAGGTGGACAGTCGAACGATGGCTACACCTTC . TRBJ1-2 TRBV15 15 .